Listed here are 29 T cell receptor beta chains from one sample, sequenced in a study of breast tumors, draining lymph nodes, adjacent tissues. Breast cancer patients provided tissue from their axillary draining lymph nodes. MiXCR, applied by TCRdb to the multiplex PCR reads, yields one record per CDR3 protein. The profile shows 150,000 to 200,000 distinct CDR3 sequences, roughly 31% of them singletons. The specimen was axillary lymph node tissue. Receptor source: a female donor with breast cancer. Some clones in this sample may be carry-over from other donors' samples.

This clonotype has just a few counts. J is TRBJ2-4 and V is TRBV6-6; D ambiguous. CDR1 and CDR2 (germline): MNHNY, SVGAGI (reference sequence). V shed 2 bases and J shed 0 bases, with 8 bases lying between them. The CDR3 contains 15 residues. CDR3 loop: CASSYAPGAKNIQYF. CDR3 sequence (DNA): TGTGCCAGCAGTTACGCACCGGGAGCCAAAAACATTCAGTACTTC.

A few counts support this clonotype. This chain joins TRBV14 and TRBJ1-1; the D gene is possibly TRBD1 (5 bases). The CDR3 runs 15 residues. Trimming removed 3 bases from V and 3 bases from J, with 14 bases in between. Germline CDR1 and CDR2: SGHDN and FVKESK. The CDR3: CASSQTGVPDTEAFF. The CDR3 DNA sequence: TGTGCCAGCAGCCAGACGGGGGTCCCGGACACTGAAGCTTTCTTT.

The chain links TRBV4-1 to TRBJ2-2; D might be TRBD2 (5 bases). Germline V lookup: CDR1 MGHRA, CDR2 YSYEKL. CDR3 length: 13 residues. V dropped 4 bases and J dropped 7 bases, with 10 bases sitting between them. The CDR3 coding sequence is TGCGCCAGCAGCCCCCTAACTAGCGGGGAGCTGTTTTTT. Residues: CASSPLTSGELFF.

This clonotype was seen repeatedly, ten times or more. The chain couples TRBV20-1 to TRBJ2-5; D perhaps matches TRBD2 (5 bases). CDR1 DFQATT and CDR2 SNEGSKA come from the germline V gene (reference sequence). V was trimmed by 0 bases and J by 5 bases, leaving 13 bases between them. The CDR3 extends over 14 amino acids. The CDR3 loop reads CSARDLRRGETQYF. In DNA, the CDR3 is TGCAGTGCTAGAGATCTGCGCAGAGGGGAGACCCAGTACTTC.

This clonotype showed up many times. This rearrangement joins TRBV14 to TRBJ2-5; the match to TRBD2 covers 8 bases. J was trimmed by 7 bases and V by 6 bases; bases with no gene match: 10. Germline V CDR1 and CDR2: SGHDN, FVKESK. The CDR3 loop spans 14 amino acids. The CDR3 protein is CASSPSGSRGTQYF. The CDR3 DNA is TGTGCCAGCAGTCCTAGCGGGTCAAGGGGGACCCAGTACTTC.

This clonotype has a handful of counts. This may be a read error: a much more frequent sequence differs by one nucleotide. No conserved phenylalanine or tryptophan ends this CDR3, so it is likely a read error. The chain has TRBV30 and TRBJ1-5, with D possibly matching TRBD1 (6 bases). The germline V and J ends were trimmed by 0 bases and 4 bases, with 13 bases remaining between them. Germline-derived CDR1 and CDR2 are GTSNPN and SVGIG (reference sequence). There are 15 residues in the CDR3. CDR3 bases: TGTGCCTGGAGTGTACAGGGTGCAGGGAATCAGCCCCAGCATTCT. It translates to CAWSVQGAGNQPQHS.

This clonotype was found a few times. Given a much more abundant clone one base away, this may be a read error. The V gene is TRBV5-1, the J gene TRBJ2-1; D is undetermined. Germline V gives CDR1 SGHRS, CDR2 YFSETQ. CDR3 length: 13 amino acids. The CDR3 reads CASSLNLYNDQFF. In DNA, the CDR3 is TGCGCCAGCAGCTTGAACCTTTACAATGACCAGTTCTTC.

This clonotype has a count of ten or more. The CDR3 here is CSARGLAGGPKGTDTQYF. CDR3 in DNA: TGCAGTGCTAGAGGACTAGCGGGGGGACCTAAGGGCACAGATACGCAGTATTTT. This sequence joins TRBV20-1 and TRBJ2-3; the match to TRBD2 covers 13 bases. The CDR3 has 18 amino acids. V gave up 1 base and J gave up 1 base; unmatched junction bases: 8. Germline lookup yields CDR1 DFQATT and CDR2 SNEGSKA (reference sequence).

Details on this clonotype: One end of the junction fails to match germline, which may point to a read error. The rearrangement joins TRBV10-2 to TRBJ1-3; TRBD1 is a possible D gene (5 bases). CDR3 size: 15 residues. Per germline, CDR1 WSHSY and CDR2 SAAADI. In DNA form, the CDR3 reads TGCGCCAGCAGGGCCCCGACAGATTCTGGAAACACCACATATTTT. It yields the protein CASRAPTDSGNTTYF.

This clonotype occurred a few times. This chain connects TRBV30 to TRBJ1-3, with D perhaps TRBD1 (5 bases). From germline, CDR1 is GTSNPN and CDR2 SVGIG (reference sequence). Trimming left V 5 bases short and J 0 bases short, with 14 bases between. The CDR3 contains 15 residues. CDR3 protein: CAWGVGLLSGNTIYF. The CDR3, as DNA: TGTGCCTGGGGAGTGGGGCTACTCTCTGGAAACACCATATATTTT.

In its sample, this clonotype was seen a few times. CDR3 sequence: CASSPTTGRENIQYF. The CDR3 bases are TGTGCCAGCTCACCCACGACAGGGAGGGAAAACATTCAGTACTTC. The rearrangement joins TRBV18 to TRBJ2-4; D tentatively reads TRBD1 or TRBD2 (7 bases each). Germline CDR1 KGHSH, CDR2 LQKENI. V gave up 3 bases and J gave up 5 bases, with 14 bases separating them. The CDR3 has 15 residues.

The sample holds many counts of this clonotype. The genes are TRBV12-3 or TRBV12-4 and TRBJ2-5; no definite D call. The CDR3 runs to 13 residues. Trimming stripped 6 bases from V and 2 bases from J, with 10 bases between. The CDR3 sequence is CASRLVGQETQYF. Written as DNA, the CDR3 is TGTGCCAGCAGACTCGTGGGTCAAGAGACCCAGTACTTC.

This clonotype was detected a few times. The chain links TRBV7-8 to TRBJ1-1, with unresolved D. The germline gives CDR1 SGHVS, CDR2 FQNEAQ. V was clipped by 5 bases and J by 4 bases, with 14 bases between them. The CDR3 extends over 14 amino acids. The CDR3 reads CASSPKGYGTEAFF. CDR3 nucleotide sequence: TGTGCCAGCAGCCCGAAGGGATATGGCACTGAAGCTTTCTTT.

This chain connects TRBV20-1 to TRBJ1-1; D is perhaps TRBD1 (5 bases). V was cut by 0 bases and J by 2 bases, with 13 bases left in between. Germline CDR1 and CDR2: DFQATT and SNEGSKA (reference sequence). The CDR3 has 15 amino acids. The CDR3 bases are TGCAGTGCTAGAGATCAAAGGACAACTAACACTGAAGCTTTCTTT. This gives the protein CSARDQRTTNTEAFF.

The rearrangement joins TRBV9 to TRBJ1-2; no reliable D call. Germline V lookup: CDR1 SGDLS, CDR2 YYNGEE. The CDR3 has 13 amino acids. Trimming took off 0 bases at V and 12 bases at J, with 15 bases between the two ends. CDR3 bases: TGTGCCAGCAGCGTAGGAACAGACTCTGGAAACACCTTC. Amino acid sequence: CASSVGTDSGNTF.

Many counts were recorded for this clonotype. The chain joins TRBV19 to TRBJ2-1; 14 nucleotides agree with TRBD2. The CDR3 is 19 amino acids. V dropped 3 bases and J dropped 6; count of bases not matched to a gene: 13. From germline, CDR1 is LNHDA and CDR2 SQIVND (reference sequence). The CDR3 spells CASSIRGTSGGRPGNEQFF. CDR3 DNA sequence: TGTGCCAGTAGTATTAGGGGGACTAGCGGGGGACGTCCAGGCAATGAGCAGTTCTTC.

This clonotype was seen a few times. It may be a read error: a sequence one base away is much more abundant. The chain employs TRBV20-1 and TRBJ1-2, with unresolved D. From germline, CDR1 is DFQATT and CDR2 SNEGSKA (reference sequence). The length of the CDR3 is 13 residues. DNA for the CDR3: TGCAGTGCCCCGGGATTCTCCGACTATGCCTACACCTTC. Amino acids: CSAPGFSDYAYTF.

Ten or more counts support this clonotype. The V and J genes are TRBV6-5 and TRBJ1-6; TRBD1 might be the D (5 bases). Trimming stripped 6 bases from V and 6 bases from J, with 15 bases between. The CDR3 spans 15 residues. From germline, CDR1 is MNHEY and CDR2 SVGAGI. The CDR3 is CASRPSRGLNSPLHF. DNA of the CDR3: TGTGCCAGCAGACCCTCGCGGGGACTTAATTCACCCCTCCACTTT.

This clonotype was observed at least ten times. The chain joins TRBV10-3 to TRBJ2-3; TRBD1 is a possible D gene (6 bases). The CDR3 is made up of 14 amino acids. Germline V gene data show CDR1 as ENHRY and CDR2 as SYGVKD. Trimming removed 6 bases at V and 0 bases at J, with 10 bases between. The CDR3 sequence is CAIRRQESTDTQYF. The CDR3 DNA sequence: TGTGCCATCAGACGACAGGAGAGCACAGATACGCAGTATTTT.

This clonotype was seen at least ten times. The chain couples TRBV7-2 to TRBJ2-7; 7 positions agree with TRBD1. Germline CDR1 is SGHTA and CDR2 is FQGNSA. The CDR3 sequence is 14 residues long. V was pared by 0 bases and J by 7 bases, with 6 bases of the junction left unmatched. In nucleotides, the CDR3 is TGTGCCAGCAGCTTAGCGACAGGGCCCTGGGAGCAGTACTTC. This gives the protein CASSLATGPWEQYF. Looking up the rest from reference TRBV7-2 and TRBJ2-7 gives the full variable domain: GAGVSQSPSNKVTEKGKDVELRCDPISGHTALYWYRQSLGQGLEFLIYFQGNSAPDKSGLPSDRFSAERTGGSVSTLTIQRTQQEDSAVYLCASSLATGPWEQYFGPGTRLTVT.

A word on this clonotype: A junction end diverges from the germline sequence, so it may reflect a read error. The rearrangement uses TRBV6-5 and TRBJ2-5; a weak D match, TRBD1 (5 bases). This CDR3 is 14 amino acids long. In germline, CDR1 is MNHEY, CDR2 SVGAGI. The CDR3 DNA follows: TGTACCAGCAGTCACTCAGGCAGGGCAGAGACCCAGTACTTC. It codes for CTSSHSGRAETQYF.

To note about this clonotype: One junction end disagrees with the germline gene, perhaps due to a read error. The chain carries TRBV2 and TRBJ1-3; the match to TRBD1 covers 8 bases. The germline gives CDR1 SNHLY, CDR2 FYNNEI. The CDR3 runs to 16 residues. The CDR3 spells CAGSKDRAMFGNTIYF. As DNA, the CDR3 is TGTGCCGGCAGTAAGGACAGGGCGATGTTTGGAAACACCATATATTTC.

A few counts support this clonotype. This sequence may be a read error, since a much larger clone differs from it by one base. The CDR3 does not end in the conserved phenylalanine or tryptophan, so this is likely a read error. The chain is built from TRBV20-1 and TRBJ2-7, with 7 bases aligning to TRBD1. The CDR3 length is 12 residues. Germline V lookup: CDR1 DFQATT, CDR2 SNEGSKA (reference sequence). The trim removed 6 bases at V and 4 bases at J, leaving 6 bases unmatched. The CDR3 spells CSATLTGYEQYS. Here the CDR3 DNA reads TGCAGTGCCACATTGACAGGGTACGAGCAGTACTCC.

The gene calls are TRBV29-1 and TRBJ1-4; TRBD1 matches 9 bases. In germline, CDR1 is SQVTM, CDR2 ANQGSEA. This CDR3 is 17 amino acids long. Trimming took 3 bases from V and 11 from J; bases not matched to a gene: 19. The CDR3 spells CSVDSGYGTGLNGKLFF. CDR3 DNA sequence: TGCAGCGTTGATAGCGGGTACGGGACAGGGTTAAATGGTAAACTGTTTTTT.

As concerns this clonotype: A much larger clonotype is one base distant, so this may be a read error. The conserved phenylalanine or tryptophan normally closing the CDR3 is absent here, so this likely arose from a read error. The gene calls are TRBV6-5 and TRBJ1-2; D gene uncertain. Germline V gene lookup returns CDR1 MNHEY and CDR2 SVGAGI. This CDR3 is 13 amino acids long. V gave up 5 bases and J gave up 5 bases, with 12 bases separating them. CDR3 coding DNA: TGTGCCAGCAGTCCAGACGGGTTATATGGCTACACCCTC. This codes for CASSPDGLYGYTL.

This clonotype was counted many times. In DNA, the CDR3 is TGTGCCAGCCAGTCTGACACCAGATCGTATGGCTACACCTTC. Protein: CASQSDTRSYGYTF. V is TRBV10-3 and J is TRBJ1-2; D is uncertain. V gave up 10 bases and J gave up 5 bases, with 20 bases separating them. The CDR3 has 14 residues. Germline CDR1 reads ENHRY; CDR2 reads SYGVKD.

The sample holds many counts of this clonotype. The chain uses TRBV19 and TRBJ2-1; 10 nucleotides match TRBD2. The CDR3 contains 15 residues. The trim removed 5 bases at V and 5 bases at J, leaving 6 bases unmatched. Germline CDR1 LNHDA, CDR2 SQIVND (reference sequence). DNA of the CDR3: TGTGCCAGTAGTTTTTCTAGCGGGGGAGACAATGAGCAGTTCTTC. Encoded protein: CASSFSSGGDNEQFF.

This clonotype was recorded once. The chain combines TRBV10-3 with TRBJ2-1, with 7 bases aligning to TRBD2. The CDR3 spans 15 residues. In germline, CDR1 is ENHRY, CDR2 SYGVKD. After removal of 3 bases from V and 7 bases from J, the junction contained 9 bases not matched to a gene. CDR3 sequence reads: CAISETWGGRNEQFF. CDR3 DNA sequence: TGTGCCATCAGTGAAACCTGGGGGGGTCGGAATGAGCAGTTCTTC.

There are a few counts of this clonotype. The chain couples TRBV30 to TRBJ2-6; 9 nucleotides match TRBD1. The junction had 9 bases not matched to a gene; V was cut back by 3 bases and J by 0 bases. Looked up from germline, CDR1 is GTSNPN and CDR2 is SVGIG (reference sequence). The CDR3 totals 18 residues. CDR3 sequence: CAWSALGQGISGANVLTF. DNA of the CDR3: TGTGCCTGGAGCGCCTTAGGACAGGGGATCTCTGGGGCCAACGTCCTGACTTTC.